This section outlines one T cell receptor (beta chain) sequence together with its context. These data are taken from a study of technical replicates of blood from several donors. The ends were cut back, 6 bases at V and 7 bases at J, with 9 bases in the middle. The CDR3 has 12 amino acids. Germline values: CDR1 LNHDA, CDR2 SQIVND (reference sequence). TCRdb keeps only in-frame clones here, not all; method: immunoSEQ multiplex PCR. The sample has approximately 79,000 clones; 95% to 98% are singletons. The receptor's source is a human donor in good health. Sequencing was performed on T cells isolated from PBMCs. The V call is TRBV19, the J call TRBJ1-4; possibly TRBD1 for D (6 bases). The CDR3 DNA is TGTGCCAGTAGACAGGGTTTTGAAAAACTGTTTTTT. It is translated as CASRQGFEKLFF.